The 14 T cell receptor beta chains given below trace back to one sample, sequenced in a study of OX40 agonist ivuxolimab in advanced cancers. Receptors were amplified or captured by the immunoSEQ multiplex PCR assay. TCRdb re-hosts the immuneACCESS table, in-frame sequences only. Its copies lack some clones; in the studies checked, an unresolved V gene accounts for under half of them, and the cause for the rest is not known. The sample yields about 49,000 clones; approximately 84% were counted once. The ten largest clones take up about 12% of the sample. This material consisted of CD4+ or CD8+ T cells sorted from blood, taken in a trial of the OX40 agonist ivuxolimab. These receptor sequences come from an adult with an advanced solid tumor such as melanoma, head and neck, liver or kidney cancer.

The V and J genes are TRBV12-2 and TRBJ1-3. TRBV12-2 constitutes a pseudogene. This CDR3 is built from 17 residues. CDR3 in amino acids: CASRLVGRGQAGNTIYF. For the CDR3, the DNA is TGTGCAAGTCGCTTAGTGGGCCGGGGGCAGGCTGGAAACACCATATATTTT.

The CDR3 DNA is TGTGCCAGCTCACCAGGTGAGCCTCCCTACAATGAGCAGTTCTTC. Protein: CASSPGEPPYNEQFF. The chain joins TRBV18 to TRBJ2-1; D uncertain. Trimming cost V 2 bases and J 2 bases, with 10 bases left between them. Germline CDR1 reads KGHSH; CDR2 reads LQKENI. This CDR3 comprises 15 residues.

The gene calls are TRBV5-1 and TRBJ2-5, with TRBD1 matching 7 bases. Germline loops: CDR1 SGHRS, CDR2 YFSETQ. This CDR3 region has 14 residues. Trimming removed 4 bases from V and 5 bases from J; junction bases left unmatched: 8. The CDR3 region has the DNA TGCGCCAGCAGCAATACAGGGGACGTGGAGACCCAGTACTTC. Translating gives CASSNTGDVETQYF. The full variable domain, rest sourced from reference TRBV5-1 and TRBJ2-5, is KAGVTQTPRYLIKTRGQQVTLSCSPISGHRSVSWYQQTPGQGLQFLFEYFSETQRNKGNFPGRFSGRQFSNSRSEMNVSTLELGDSALYLCASSNTGDVETQYFGPGTRLLVL.

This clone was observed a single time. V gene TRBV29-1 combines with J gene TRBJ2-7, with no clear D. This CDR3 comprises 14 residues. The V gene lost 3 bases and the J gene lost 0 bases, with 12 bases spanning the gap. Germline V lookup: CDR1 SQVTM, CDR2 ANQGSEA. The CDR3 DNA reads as TGCAGCGTTGAGGTCAGGTCGAGCTCCTACGAGCAGTACTTC. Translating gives CSVEVRSSSYEQYF.

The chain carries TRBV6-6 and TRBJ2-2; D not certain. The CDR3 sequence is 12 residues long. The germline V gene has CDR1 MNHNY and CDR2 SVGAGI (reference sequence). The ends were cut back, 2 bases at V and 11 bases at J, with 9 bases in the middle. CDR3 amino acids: CASSYEPLELFF. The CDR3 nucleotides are TGTGCCAGCAGTTACGAGCCGCTAGAGCTGTTTTTT.

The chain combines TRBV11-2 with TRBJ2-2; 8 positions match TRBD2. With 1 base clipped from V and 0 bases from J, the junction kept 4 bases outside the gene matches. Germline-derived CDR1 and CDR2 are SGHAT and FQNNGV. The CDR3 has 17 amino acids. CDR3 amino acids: CASSLGVSGTNTGELFF. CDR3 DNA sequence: TGTGCCAGCAGCTTAGGGGTTAGCGGGACGAACACCGGGGAGCTGTTTTTT.

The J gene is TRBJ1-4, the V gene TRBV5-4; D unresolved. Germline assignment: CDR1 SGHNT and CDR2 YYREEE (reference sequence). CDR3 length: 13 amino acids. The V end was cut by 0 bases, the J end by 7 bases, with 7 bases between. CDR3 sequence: CASSLGVGEKLFF. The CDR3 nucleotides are TGTGCCAGCAGCTTGGGGGTTGGTGAAAAACTGTTTTTT.

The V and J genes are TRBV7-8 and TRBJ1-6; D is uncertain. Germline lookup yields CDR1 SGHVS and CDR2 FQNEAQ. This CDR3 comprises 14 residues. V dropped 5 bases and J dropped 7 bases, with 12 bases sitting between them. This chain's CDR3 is CASSGPGHNSPLHF. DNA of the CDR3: TGTGCCAGCAGCGGACCGGGCCACAATTCACCCCTCCACTTT.

The CDR3 loop is CASSSPFRGQLFF. The CDR3 DNA reads TGTGCCAGCAGCTCGCCATTCAGAGGACAGTTGTTTTTT. The chain couples TRBV7-8 to TRBJ1-4; D is perhaps TRBD1 (6 bases). The germline V gene encodes CDR1 SGHVS and CDR2 FQNEAQ. Trimming removed 4 bases from V and 15 bases from J, with 18 bases in between. The CDR3 consists of 13 residues.

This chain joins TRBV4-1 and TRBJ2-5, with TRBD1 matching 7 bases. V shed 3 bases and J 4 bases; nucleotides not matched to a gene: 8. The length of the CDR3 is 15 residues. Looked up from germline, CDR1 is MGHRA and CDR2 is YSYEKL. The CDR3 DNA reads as TGCGCCAGCAGCCAGACAGGGTTATCGAGAGAGACCCAGTACTTC. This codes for CASSQTGLSRETQYF.

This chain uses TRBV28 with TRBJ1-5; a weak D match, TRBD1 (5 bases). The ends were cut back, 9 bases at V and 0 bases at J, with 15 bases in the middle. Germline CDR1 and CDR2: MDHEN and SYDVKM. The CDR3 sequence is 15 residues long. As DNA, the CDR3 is TGTGCCAGTCGGGGCGACGAGAATAGCAATCAGCCCCAGCATTTT. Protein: CASRGDENSNQPQHF.

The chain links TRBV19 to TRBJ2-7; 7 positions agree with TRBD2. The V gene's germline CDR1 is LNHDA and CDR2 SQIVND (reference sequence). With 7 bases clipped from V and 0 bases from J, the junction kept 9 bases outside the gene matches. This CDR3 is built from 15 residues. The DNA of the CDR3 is TGTGCCAGTAAGGTGGGCTCTAGCGGCTCCTACGAGCAGTACTTC. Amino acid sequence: CASKVGSSGSYEQYF.

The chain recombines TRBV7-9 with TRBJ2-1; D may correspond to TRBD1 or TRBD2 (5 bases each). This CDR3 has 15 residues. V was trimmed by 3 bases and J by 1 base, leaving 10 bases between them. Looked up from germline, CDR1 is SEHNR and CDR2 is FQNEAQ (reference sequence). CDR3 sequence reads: CASSLGDGSYNEQFF. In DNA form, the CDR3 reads TGTGCCAGCAGCTTGGGGGACGGTTCCTACAATGAGCAGTTCTTC.

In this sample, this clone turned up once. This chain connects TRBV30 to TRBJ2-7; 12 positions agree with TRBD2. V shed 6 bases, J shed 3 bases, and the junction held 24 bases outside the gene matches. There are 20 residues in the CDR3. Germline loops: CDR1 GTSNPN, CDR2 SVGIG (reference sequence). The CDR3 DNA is TGTGCCTGCCAATACCACACCCGGGTGCTCCGGACTAGCGGGGACTACGAGCAGTACTTC. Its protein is CACQYHTRVLRTSGDYEQYF.